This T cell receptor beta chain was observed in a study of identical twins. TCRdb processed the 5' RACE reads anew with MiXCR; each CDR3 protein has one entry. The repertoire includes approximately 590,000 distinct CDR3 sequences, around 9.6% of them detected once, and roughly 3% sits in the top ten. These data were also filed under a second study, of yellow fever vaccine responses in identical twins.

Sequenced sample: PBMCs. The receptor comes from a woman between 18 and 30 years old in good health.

DNA of the CDR3: TGTGCCTGGAGCAGGGTAGGGAATGAGCAGTTCTTC. Translated, it gives CAWSRVGNEQFF. The V call is TRBV30, the J call TRBJ2-1, with D possibly matching TRBD1 (5 bases). This CDR3 region has 12 residues. V lost 3 bases to trimming and J lost 7 bases, with 10 bases between them. Germline V gives CDR1 GTSNPN, CDR2 SVGIG (reference sequence).